The source of this TCR beta chain is a study of T cells in Graves' hyperthyroidism and ophthalmopathy. This clonotype was picked up a small number of times. What it binds is not known. Whole-study results and caveats: The model predicted ophthalmopathy a median around 6 months before onset.

Germline V CDR1 and CDR2: LGHNA, YNFKEQ. The CDR3 is made up of 16 amino acids. Trimming stripped 0 bases from V and 4 bases from J, with 15 bases between. Researchers amplified the TCR beta CDR3 regions from RNA transcripts. An initial round of RT-PCR targeting the TCR CDR3 relied on the HTBI primer set. Each CDR3 protein gets one entry after TCRdb re-called the multiplex PCR reads with MiXCR. The sample carries hundreds of thousands of distinct CDR3 sequences, around 21% recorded once. The chain is built from TRBV4-2 and TRBJ1-1, with D unresolved. The specimen sequenced was blood. The receptor was derived from a man aged 25-45 years with Graves' ophthalmopathy. CDR3 nucleotides: TGTGCCAGCAGCCAAGATCCCCCGGGGAGGGCCACTGAAGCTTTCTTT. Its translation: CASSQDPPGRATEAFF.